A single sample gave rise to the 17 T cell receptor beta chains below, sequenced in a study of cytomegalovirus exposure and HLA in healthy donors. The repertoire was sequenced with immunoSEQ multiplex PCR; TCRdb's copy has only in-frame clones and lacks some. This table has roughly 75,000 clones, approximately 86% appearing once. Specimen: PBMCs. These receptors came from a man aged 25-45 years in good health and CMV-seronegative.

This chain links TRBV6-5 with TRBJ2-1, with TRBD2 matching 11 bases. CDR1 MNHEY and CDR2 SVGAGI come from the germline V gene. The CDR3 has 13 residues. The J segment lost 6 bases and the V segment lost 8 bases, leaving 3 bases of the junction unmatched. The CDR3 DNA sequence: TGTGCCAGCGGTACTAGCGGGGGCAATGAGCAGTTCTTC. Translating it yields CASGTSGGNEQFF.

The chain has TRBV6-6 and TRBJ2-7; 9 bases map to TRBD1. CDR3 size: 14 residues. V gave up 6 bases and J gave up 5 bases; unmatched junction bases: 8. In germline, CDR1 is MNHNY, CDR2 SVGAGI (reference sequence). CDR3 residues: CASSYRDRVNEQYF. Here the CDR3 DNA reads TGTGCCAGCAGCTACCGGGACAGGGTGAACGAGCAGTACTTC.

The chain employs TRBV2 and TRBJ2-1; 9 positions match TRBD1. V dropped 6 bases and J dropped 4; count of bases not matched to a gene: 7. The CDR3 has 15 amino acids. Germline V gene sequence: CDR1 SNHLY, CDR2 FYNNEI. CDR3 nucleotide sequence: TGTGCCAGCAGAGTGGGACAGGGCGGATACAATGAGCAGTTCTTC. Protein product: CASRVGQGGYNEQFF. Full variable domain (missing parts from reference TRBV2 and TRBJ2-1): EPEVTQTPSHQVTQMGQEVILRCVPISNHLYFYWYRQILGQKVEFLVSFYNNEISEKSEIFDDQFSVERPDGSNFTLKIRSTKLEDSAMYFCASRVGQGGYNEQFFGPGTRLTVL.

The chain joins TRBV9 to TRBJ2-3, with 14 nucleotides matching TRBD2. Germline CDR1 reads SGDLS; CDR2 reads YYNGEE. Trimming at V came to 3 bases and at J to 8 bases, leaving 8 bases not matched to a gene. The CDR3 runs 16 residues. The DNA for the CDR3 is TGTGCCAGCAGCGAGGGGGGACTAGCGGGAGTCGGTACGCAGTATTTT. This gives the protein CASSEGGLAGVGTQYF.

The rearrangement links TRBV7-9 to TRBJ2-1; D is ambiguous. Germline CDR1 is SEHNR and CDR2 is FQNEAQ (reference sequence). CDR3 length equals 11 residues. V was pared by 7 bases and J by 9 bases, with 10 bases between. In DNA, the CDR3 is TGTGCCAGCACCCTAGGAGCTGAGCAGTTCTTC. Translation: CASTLGAEQFF.

V usage is TRBV9 and J usage is TRBJ1-6, with no clear D. The CDR3 length is 15 residues. V dropped 3 bases and J dropped 6 bases, with 13 bases sitting between them. CDR1 is SGDLS and CDR2 is YYNGEE in the germline V gene. The CDR3 bases are TGTGCCAGCAGCGGGCGGGAGGCCTTTAATTCACCCCTCCACTTT. Amino acids: CASSGREAFNSPLHF.

The V gene is TRBV2, the J gene TRBJ1-5, with unresolved D. CDR1 and CDR2 from the germline V gene are SNHLY and FYNNEI. This CDR3 has 12 amino acids. Deletions cut 11 bases from V and 2 bases from J, with 10 bases between. DNA of the CDR3: TGTGCCTCAAGAGGAGGCAATCAGCCCCAGCATTTT. This gives the protein CASRGGNQPQHF.

The chain carries TRBV7-2 and TRBJ1-4; no clear D. V was cut by 2 bases and J by 7 bases, with 5 bases left in between. This CDR3 contains 12 residues. Germline CDR1 is SGHTA and CDR2 is FQGNSA. The CDR3 spells CASSLYSEKLFF. The CDR3 DNA reads as TGTGCCAGCAGCTTATATAGTGAAAAACTGTTTTTT. Together with reference TRBV7-2 and TRBJ1-4, the CDR3 gives the full variable domain: GAGVSQSPSNKVTEKGKDVELRCDPISGHTALYWYRQSLGQGLEFLIYFQGNSAPDKSGLPSDRFSAERTGGSVSTLTIQRTQQEDSAVYLCASSLYSEKLFFGSGTQLSVL.

The chain recombines TRBV18 with TRBJ2-7; 8 positions agree with TRBD2. The germline CDR1 and CDR2 sequences are KGHSH and LQKENI. The CDR3 covers 15 residues. The V segment lost 1 base and the J segment 3 bases; nucleotides outside the gene matches: 5. The CDR3 DNA reads TGTGCCAGCTCACCACGGGTAGCGGGGCTCTACGAGCAGTACTTC. Protein product: CASSPRVAGLYEQYF.

The chain is built from TRBV4-2 and TRBJ2-2; possible D gene TRBD2, 6 bases. The CDR3 spans 15 residues. The ends were cut back, 6 bases at V and 8 bases at J, with 19 bases in the middle. Germline assignment: CDR1 LGHNA and CDR2 YNFKEQ. Here the CDR3 reads CASSMGLSDPGELFF. The CDR3 coding sequence is TGTGCCAGCAGTATGGGACTCAGCGACCCGGGGGAGCTGTTTTTT.

The chain has TRBV11-3 and TRBJ2-2; D possibly corresponds to TRBD1 (6 bases). Germline V gene sequence: CDR1 SGHNT, CDR2 YENEEA. The CDR3 consists of 15 residues. Trimming cost V 9 bases and J 1 base, with 15 bases left between them. The CDR3 coding sequence is TGTGCCAGTTCCCCGGGCAGGGGGAACACCGGGGAGCTGTTTTTT. Protein product: CASSPGRGNTGELFF.

The rearrangement links TRBV5-1 to TRBJ2-4; 8 bases are shared with TRBD1. There are 18 residues in the CDR3. With V trimmed by 4 bases and J by 3 bases, 15 bases remained unmatched. The germline V gene has CDR1 SGHRS and CDR2 YFSETQ. CDR3 in amino acids: CASSHGQGDVYHKNIQYF. The CDR3 nucleotides read TGCGCCAGCAGCCACGGACAGGGCGACGTTTATCACAAAAACATTCAGTACTTC.

The J gene is TRBJ1-2, the V gene TRBV23-1; unclear D gene. TRBV23-1 is an ORF for which the function is uncertain. V lost 10 bases, J lost 3 bases, and 9 bases lay in between. The CDR3 runs 11 residues. DNA of the CDR3: TGCGCCACTCAGGCTTACTATGGCTACACCTTC. Translation gives CATQAYYGYTF.

The J gene is TRBJ1-6, the V gene TRBV5-1; D is possibly TRBD1 (5 bases). Per the germline V gene, CDR1 is SGHRS and CDR2 is YFSETQ. V lost 0 bases to trimming and J lost 0 bases, with 10 bases between them. The CDR3 has 17 amino acids. The DNA for the CDR3 is TGCGCCAGCAGCTTGGGACAGACGAGCTCCTATAATTCACCCCTCCACTTT. It yields the protein CASSLGQTSSYNSPLHF.

The chain recombines TRBV27 with TRBJ2-3; the D gene is possibly TRBD1 (6 bases). Per germline, CDR1 MNHEY and CDR2 SMNVEV (reference sequence). The CDR3 loop spans 14 amino acids. V gave up 6 bases and J gave up 0 bases, with 10 bases separating them. The CDR3 region is CASRDSLSTDTQYF. In nucleotides, the CDR3 is TGTGCCAGCAGGGACAGCCTTAGCACAGATACGCAGTATTTT.

Regarding this clone: Different DNA sequences within this sample yield the same CDR3. The chain links TRBV6-5 to TRBJ1-1, with D tentatively TRBD1 (6 bases). Trimming pared 0 bases from V and 5 bases from J, leaving 7 bases between. The CDR3 runs to 13 residues. The germline CDR1 and CDR2 sequences are MNHEY and SVGAGI. The CDR3 here is CASSYSGGTEAFF. CDR3 nucleotide sequence: TGTGCCAGCAGTTACTCAGGGGGAACTGAAGCTTTCTTT.

This clone was detected a few times. V usage is TRBV7-2 and J usage is TRBJ2-7, with TRBD2 matching 9 bases. The CDR3 is 16 amino acids. Germline V gene data show CDR1 as SGHTA and CDR2 as FQGNSA. V trimming: 0 bases; J trimming: 3 bases; junction bases outside the gene matches: 6. This CDR3 reads CASSLASAGGLYEQYF. CDR3 nucleotide sequence: TGTGCCAGCAGCTTAGCCTCAGCGGGGGGCCTCTACGAGCAGTACTTC.